A selection of T cell receptor beta chains follows, all from one sample in a study of cytomegalovirus exposure and HLA in healthy donors. Generated by immunoSEQ multiplex PCR, the TCRdb table keeps only in-frame clones and is missing some. Altogether around 150,000 clones are present, roughly 89% being singletons, with the ten largest covering 0.7% to 1%. The specimen was PBMCs. The receptors were sampled from a woman aged 30 to 39 in good health and CMV-seronegative. CDR3s include the opening cysteine and the closing phenylalanine or tryptophan. The order of the fields is clone size, J gene, D gene, V gene, CDR3 protein, CDR3 DNA. A D gene is named only where the DNA matches it firmly. Where a row states a size, it is once, few, many or the class of an expanded clone; other rows omit it.

abundance: -; j_gene: TRBJ1-2; d_gene: TRBD1; v_gene: TRBV28; CDR3aa: CASGRQGTNYGYTF; CDR3nt: TGTGCCAGCGGAAGACAGGGGACCAACTATGGCTACACCTTC
abundance: -; j_gene: TRBJ1-6; d_gene: -; v_gene: TRBV5-1; CDR3aa: CASSLWGEGNSPLHF; CDR3nt: TGCGCCAGCAGCTTATGGGGAGAGGGTAATTCACCCCTCCACTTT
abundance: -; j_gene: TRBJ2-5; d_gene: TRBD1; v_gene: TRBV10-2; CDR3aa: CASSPQTGQGVETQYF; CDR3nt: TGCGCCAGCAGTCCCCAGACGGGACAGGGGGTTGAGACCCAGTACTTC
abundance: -; j_gene: TRBJ2-3; d_gene: -; v_gene: TRBV15; CDR3aa: CATRGGRGRASSDTQYF; CDR3nt: TGTGCCACCAGGGGGGGGCGAGGGAGGGCCAGTTCAGATACGCAGTATTTT
abundance: once; j_gene: TRBJ1-1; d_gene: -; v_gene: TRBV6-5; CDR3aa: CASIMNTEAFF; CDR3nt: TGTGCCAGCATCATGAACACTGAAGCTTTCTTT
abundance: -; j_gene: TRBJ2-3; d_gene: -; v_gene: TRBV27; CDR3aa: CASSLFLAQATDTQYF; CDR3nt: TGTGCCAGCAGTTTATTCCTAGCCCAAGCCACAGATACGCAGTATTTT
abundance: -; j_gene: TRBJ1-5; d_gene: -; v_gene: TRBV7-8; CDR3aa: CASSSISGPQPQHF; CDR3nt: TGTGCCAGCAGCTCAATATCAGGCCCTCAGCCCCAGCATTTT
abundance: -; j_gene: TRBJ1-1; d_gene: -; v_gene: TRBV7-6; CDR3aa: CASSPPGNTEAFF; CDR3nt: TGTGCCAGCAGTCCCCCAGGGAACACTGAAGCTTTCTTT
abundance: -; j_gene: TRBJ1-1; d_gene: TRBD1; v_gene: TRBV15; CDR3aa: CATSSRTGEVAFF; CDR3nt: TGTGCCACCAGCTCTCGGACAGGGGAGGTCGCTTTCTTT
abundance: -; j_gene: TRBJ2-7; d_gene: TRBD1; v_gene: TRBV7-6; CDR3aa: CASSLGVARGQGAYEQYF; CDR3nt: TGTGCCAGCAGCTTAGGGGTTGCCCGGGGACAGGGAGCCTACGAGCAGTACTTC
abundance: -; j_gene: TRBJ2-7; d_gene: TRBD2; v_gene: TRBV9; CDR3aa: CASSPGGGYEQYF; CDR3nt: TGTGCCAGCAGCCCTGGGGGAGGGTACGAGCAGTACTTC
abundance: -; j_gene: TRBJ2-7; d_gene: -; v_gene: TRBV5-1; CDR3aa: CASSLTDLSSYEQYF; CDR3nt: TGCGCCAGCAGCTTGACTGATCTTAGCTCCTACGAGCAGTACTTC
abundance: -; j_gene: TRBJ2-1; d_gene: TRBD2; v_gene: TRBV5-4; CDR3aa: CASSSSGGANEQFF; CDR3nt: TGTGCCAGCAGCTCTAGCGGGGGGGCCAATGAGCAGTTCTTC
abundance: -; j_gene: TRBJ1-2; d_gene: -; v_gene: TRBV5-1; CDR3aa: CASSLDSFGYTF; CDR3nt: TGCGCCAGCAGCTTGGACAGTTTCGGCTACACCTTC
abundance: -; j_gene: TRBJ2-2; d_gene: TRBD1; v_gene: TRBV29-1; CDR3aa: CSATRDRNTGELFF; CDR3nt: TGCAGCGCTACCCGGGACAGAAACACCGGGGAGCTGTTTTTT
abundance: -; j_gene: TRBJ2-7; d_gene: TRBD2; v_gene: TRBV4-1; CDR3aa: CASRAGLAPSYEQYF; CDR3nt: TGCGCCAGCAGGGCCGGACTAGCGCCTTCCTACGAGCAGTACTTC
abundance: -; j_gene: TRBJ2-3; d_gene: -; v_gene: TRBV5-1; CDR3aa: CASTREGVRTDTQYF; CDR3nt: TGCGCCAGCACAAGGGAAGGGGTGCGAACAGATACGCAGTATTTT
abundance: -; j_gene: TRBJ2-1; d_gene: -; v_gene: TRBV6-4; CDR3aa: CASSDSIVSGEQFF; CDR3nt: TGTGCCAGCAGTGACTCGATTGTGTCGGGTGAGCAGTTCTTC
abundance: -; j_gene: TRBJ2-1; d_gene: -; v_gene: TRBV28; CDR3aa: CASRKPSFYNEQFF; CDR3nt: TGTGCCAGCAGAAAGCCGTCGTTCTACAATGAGCAGTTCTTC
abundance: -; j_gene: TRBJ2-7; d_gene: TRBD1; v_gene: TRBV27; CDR3aa: CASSLSTGGFGEQYF; CDR3nt: TGTGCCAGCAGTTTATCGACAGGGGGGTTCGGCGAGCAGTACTTC
abundance: -; j_gene: TRBJ1-2; d_gene: -; v_gene: TRBV28; CDR3aa: CASRQNYGYTF; CDR3nt: TGTGCCAGCCGACAGAACTATGGCTACACCTTC
abundance: once; j_gene: TRBJ1-4; d_gene: -; v_gene: TRBV2; CDR3aa: CASSDRVRGREKLFF; CDR3nt: TGTGCCAGCAGCGACAGAGTCAGGGGTAGGGAAAAACTGTTTTTT
abundance: once; j_gene: TRBJ2-5; d_gene: TRBD1; v_gene: TRBV29-1; CDR3aa: CSVDDRGRAGETQYF; CDR3nt: TGCAGCGTTGATGACAGGGGGCGTGCAGGAGAGACCCAGTACTTC
abundance: -; j_gene: TRBJ2-6; d_gene: -; v_gene: TRBV30; CDR3aa: CAWSGGGTTANVLTF; CDR3nt: TGTGCCTGGAGTGGGGGGGGCACGACGGCCAACGTCCTGACTTTC
abundance: -; j_gene: TRBJ2-5; d_gene: TRBD1; v_gene: TRBV5-4; CDR3aa: CASSPGGTGGSGVTQYF; CDR3nt: TGTGCCAGCAGCCCCGGGGGGACAGGGGGCTCGGGAGTGACCCAGTACTTC
abundance: -; j_gene: TRBJ1-5; d_gene: -; v_gene: TRBV19; CDR3aa: CASSDRRRTRDFPSNQPQHF; CDR3nt: TGTGCCAGTAGTGATAGACGAAGGACAAGGGACTTTCCTAGCAATCAGCCCCAGCATTTT
abundance: -; j_gene: TRBJ2-7; d_gene: -; v_gene: TRBV2; CDR3aa: CASRMDRSYEQYF; CDR3nt: TGTGCCAGCAGGATGGACAGATCCTACGAGCAGTACTTC
abundance: -; j_gene: TRBJ1-1; d_gene: -; v_gene: TRBV5-6; CDR3aa: CASTLRGGSTEAFF; CDR3nt: TGTGCCAGCACCCTCCGGGGGGGGAGCACTGAAGCTTTCTTT
abundance: -; j_gene: TRBJ1-2; d_gene: -; v_gene: TRBV9; CDR3aa: CASSPGGDYGYTF; CDR3nt: TGTGCCAGCAGCCCCGGGGGGGACTATGGCTACACCTTC
abundance: -; j_gene: TRBJ1-4; d_gene: -; v_gene: TRBV15; CDR3aa: CATSKYRGAVEKLFF; CDR3nt: TGTGCCACCAGCAAGTATCGGGGGGCCGTTGAAAAACTGTTTTTT
abundance: -; j_gene: TRBJ2-1; d_gene: TRBD1; v_gene: TRBV5-1; CDR3aa: CASSQSGTGYNEQFF; CDR3nt: TGCGCCAGCAGCCAGTCCGGGACAGGCTACAATGAGCAGTTCTTC
abundance: -; j_gene: TRBJ1-5; d_gene: TRBD1; v_gene: TRBV6-1; CDR3aa: CASSADRGPGNQPQHF; CDR3nt: TGTGCCAGCAGTGCGGACAGGGGGCCGGGCAATCAGCCCCAGCATTTT
abundance: -; j_gene: TRBJ1-2; d_gene: TRBD1; v_gene: TRBV6-5; CDR3aa: CASRSGGGYTF; CDR3nt: TGTGCCAGCAGATCAGGGGGTGGCTACACCTTC
abundance: -; j_gene: TRBJ2-2; d_gene: -; v_gene: TRBV30; CDR3aa: CAWSAGFNTGELFF; CDR3nt: TGTGCCTGGAGTGCGGGGTTTAACACCGGGGAGCTGTTTTTT
abundance: -; j_gene: TRBJ2-2; d_gene: TRBD2; v_gene: TRBV12-5; CDR3aa: CASGLVSRGGGTGELFF; CDR3nt: TGTGCTAGTGGTTTGGTATCGCGGGGGGGTGGCACCGGGGAGCTGTTTTTT
abundance: -; j_gene: TRBJ2-7; d_gene: -; v_gene: TRBV9; CDR3aa: CASSADTSYEQYF; CDR3nt: TGTGCCAGCAGCGCCGACACTTCCTACGAGCAGTACTTC
abundance: -; j_gene: TRBJ2-1; d_gene: TRBD1; v_gene: TRBV2; CDR3aa: CASKGGQATNEQFF; CDR3nt: TGTGCCAGCAAAGGGGGACAGGCGACTAATGAGCAGTTCTTC
abundance: -; j_gene: TRBJ2-5; d_gene: -; v_gene: TRBV15; CDR3aa: CATSRAGLSQETQYF; CDR3nt: TGTGCCACCAGCAGAGCAGGATTGTCACAAGAGACCCAGTACTTC
abundance: once; j_gene: TRBJ1-2; d_gene: -; v_gene: TRBV7-9; CDR3aa: CASSPLGGQNLYGYTF; CDR3nt: TGTGCCAGCAGCCCCCTTGGTGGACAAAACCTCTATGGCTACACCTTC
abundance: -; j_gene: TRBJ2-1; d_gene: -; v_gene: TRBV29-1; CDR3aa: CSGGHGNEQFF; CDR3nt: TGCAGCGGGGGACATGGGAATGAGCAGTTCTTC
abundance: few; j_gene: TRBJ1-1; d_gene: TRBD1; v_gene: TRBV5-1; CDR3aa: CASSRTGGGTEAFF; CDR3nt: TGCGCCAGCAGCCGGACAGGGGGGGGAACTGAAGCTTTCTTT
abundance: -; j_gene: TRBJ2-2; d_gene: -; v_gene: TRBV29-1; CDR3aa: CSAYDPLRTGELFF; CDR3nt: TGCAGCGCCTATGACCCCTTGAGGACCGGGGAGCTGTTTTTT
abundance: -; j_gene: TRBJ2-5; d_gene: TRBD1; v_gene: TRBV6-1; CDR3aa: CASSPRTGLGETQYF; CDR3nt: TGTGCCAGCAGTCCCCGGACAGGGTTAGGGGAGACCCAGTACTTC
abundance: -; j_gene: TRBJ1-3; d_gene: -; v_gene: TRBV5-1; CDR3aa: CASSLDSTYSGNTIYF; CDR3nt: TGCGCCAGCAGCTTGGATAGCACCTACTCTGGAAACACCATATATTTT